This T cell receptor (beta chain) was captured by sequencing in a study of T cell responses to AZD1222 COVID-19 vaccine. Study results and limitations: Repertoire collection took place solely once the T cell response had peaked. Females made up more of the donors, who were largely white British, and clonal diversity may have come out too low. CD4 TCRs covered the whole spike, strongest at regions 160-218 and 743-854.

Data came from immunoSEQ multiplex PCR; TCRdb stores just in-frame clones and leaves some out. The repertoire holds 95,000 to 110,000 clones, with around 92% as singletons. This clone was seen only a few times. The antigen is undetermined. Germline V gene lookup returns CDR1 SGHRS and CDR2 YFSETQ. Trimming removed 4 bases from V and 2 bases from J, with 16 bases in between. The CDR3 length is 17 residues. V and J are TRBV5-1 and TRBJ2-6; weak D call: TRBD1 (5 bases). The material sequenced was peripheral blood, taken 28 days after the second AZD1222 dose. The clonotype comes from an adult who received the AZD1222 COVID-19 vaccine. CDR3 bases: TGCGCCAGCAGCCCCTCGACCCAGGGCCCTGGGGCCAACGTCCTGACTTTC. It is translated as CASSPSTQGPGANVLTF.